A single sample is the source of the 23 T cell receptor beta chains below, sequenced in a study of T-cell memory formation after mild COVID-19. TCRdb independently ran MiXCR on the 5' RACE reads; one entry per CDR3 protein. Of 300,000 to 350,000 distinct CDR3 sequences detected, 15% to 20% appear once; the ten largest clones hold approximately 21%. The sequencing sample was made of PBMCs or a T cell subset sorted from them (not recorded which). The receptor set was obtained from a man younger than 35 who had mild COVID-19 (a few samples of this study predate the infection). Cell type and time point are not known.

There are a few counts of this clonotype. The chain joins TRBV6-2 or TRBV6-3 to TRBJ2-1; D call uncertain. V was clipped by 4 bases and J by 3 bases, with 4 bases between them. The CDR3 runs 12 residues. The germline gives CDR1 MNHEY, CDR2 SVGEGT. The CDR3 nucleotides read TGTGCCAGCAGTTGGCGCTACAATGAGCAGTTCTTC. Protein: CASSWRYNEQFF.

A few counts support this clonotype. The rearrangement links TRBV5-1 to TRBJ1-2; 8 bases agree with TRBD1. With 4 bases clipped from V and 3 bases from J, the junction kept 8 bases outside the gene matches. This CDR3 contains 15 residues. CDR1 is SGHRS and CDR2 is YFSETQ in the germline V gene. The CDR3 loop reads CASSRGTGLDYGYTF. CDR3 nucleotide sequence: TGCGCCAGCAGCAGGGGGACAGGACTCGACTATGGCTACACCTTC.

V usage is TRBV25-1 and J usage is TRBJ2-4, with D possibly being TRBD1 (5 bases). V lost 2 bases and J 5 bases, leaving 16 bases between the germline ends. This CDR3 is 16 amino acids long. Germline V gives CDR1 MGHDK, CDR2 SYGVNS. The CDR3 region is CASSERLQGTQNIQYF. The CDR3 DNA sequence: TGTGCCAGCAGTGAACGTCTCCAGGGAACCCAAAACATTCAGTACTTC. Full variable domain (outside the CDR3, taken from reference TRBV25-1 and TRBJ2-4): EADIYQTPRYLVIGTGKKITLECSQTMGHDKMYWYQQDPGMELHLIHYSYGVNSTEKGDLSSESTVSRIRTEHFPLTLESARPSHTSQYLCASSERLQGTQNIQYFGAGTRLSVL.

V usage is TRBV3-1 and J usage is TRBJ2-5, with D perhaps matching TRBD1 (5 bases). The CDR3 is 14 residues long. The germline V and J ends were trimmed by 4 bases and 2 bases, with 11 bases remaining between them. The germline V gene has CDR1 LGHDT and CDR2 YNNKEL (reference sequence). DNA of the CDR3: TGTGCCAGCAGCCGACAGCATAATCAAGAGACCCAGTACTTC. Its protein product is CASSRQHNQETQYF.

The J gene is TRBJ2-2, the V gene TRBV7-9; no definite D call. Trimming took off 4 bases at V and 0 bases at J, with 9 bases between the two ends. Germline V gene data show CDR1 as SEHNR and CDR2 as FQNEAQ (reference sequence). This CDR3 has 15 residues. DNA for the CDR3: TGTGCCAGCAGCTCATACACATCGAACACCGGGGAGCTGTTTTTT. This sequence encodes CASSSYTSNTGELFF.

The V call is TRBV4-1, the J call TRBJ1-6; D uncertain. The V gene lost 4 bases and the J gene lost 8 bases, with 9 bases spanning the gap. Germline values: CDR1 MGHRA, CDR2 YSYEKL. This CDR3 region has 13 residues. Here the CDR3 reads CASSRSEYSPLHF. The CDR3 DNA follows: TGCGCCAGCAGCCGCTCAGAGTATTCACCCCTCCACTTT.

The genes are TRBV5-5 and TRBJ2-7; 12 bases align to TRBD1. The J segment lost 4 bases and the V segment lost 0 bases, leaving 5 bases of the junction unmatched. In germline, CDR1 is SGHKS, CDR2 YYEKEE (reference sequence). The CDR3 runs 16 residues. CDR3 residues: CASSLGGTGGKYEQYF. CDR3 DNA: TGTGCCAGCAGCTTGGGAGGGACAGGGGGCAAATACGAGCAGTACTTC.

The chain recombines TRBV3-1 with TRBJ2-3; maybe TRBD1 (6 bases). CDR3 length: 14 residues. V was cut by 1 base and J by 9 bases, with 14 bases left in between. The V gene's germline CDR1 is LGHDT and CDR2 YNNKEL (reference sequence). The CDR3 is CASSQGGQSWTQYF. The DNA for the CDR3 is TGTGCCAGCAGCCAAGGCGGACAGTCTTGGACGCAGTATTTT.

The chain couples TRBV7-8 to TRBJ1-2; the D is unclear. Per germline, CDR1 SGHVS and CDR2 FQNEAQ. V lost 2 bases and J 6 bases, leaving 10 bases between the germline ends. The CDR3 is 13 residues long. In DNA form, the CDR3 reads TGTGCCAGCAGCTTACAGAGACCGAATGGCTACACCTTC. Its translation: CASSLQRPNGYTF.

This clonotype was detected a few times. The J gene is TRBJ2-3, the V gene TRBV5-1, with D unclear. Trimming cost V 3 bases and J 6 bases, with 5 bases left between them. In germline, CDR1 is SGHRS, CDR2 YFSETQ. The CDR3 is made up of 11 amino acids. The CDR3 bases are TGCGCCAGCAGCTCGTTCGATACGCAGTATTTT. It encodes CASSSFDTQYF.

This clonotype has only a few counts. This rearrangement joins TRBV7-9 to TRBJ2-7; TRBD1 might be the D (6 bases). The V end was cut by 4 bases, the J end by 5 bases, with 9 bases between. This CDR3 comprises 12 residues. The germline gives CDR1 SEHNR, CDR2 FQNEAQ (reference sequence). Written as DNA, the CDR3 is TGTGCCAGCAGCTCTGCAGGGGACGAGCAGTACGTC. Its translation: CASSSAGDEQYV.

The chain links TRBV6-2 or TRBV6-3 to TRBJ2-3; D gene uncertain. Germline V gene lookup returns CDR1 MNHEY and CDR2 SVGEGT. The CDR3 runs to 14 residues. V was cut by 7 bases and J by 4 bases, with 15 bases left in between. CDR3 sequence reads: CASNLLNNPDTQYF. The CDR3 DNA reads TGTGCCAGCAACCTTCTTAATAACCCAGATACGCAGTATTTT.

The rearrangement links TRBV29-1 to TRBJ2-7; 7 bases are a match to TRBD1. The CDR3 covers 16 residues. J lost 1 base, V lost 1 base, and 10 bases had no gene match. Germline CDR1 is SQVTM and CDR2 is ANQGSEA. The DNA of the CDR3 is TGCAGCGTTGAAGTAGGAGCGTCAGGGGGATCCTACGAGCAGTACTTC. It is translated as CSVEVGASGGSYEQYF.

The V and J genes are TRBV30 and TRBJ2-3; D gene unclear. In germline, CDR1 is GTSNPN, CDR2 SVGIG (reference sequence). This CDR3 has 13 amino acids. The ends were cut back, 4 bases at V and 2 bases at J, with 10 bases in the middle. CDR3: CAWTRQYTDTQYF. The CDR3 region has the DNA TGTGCCTGGACAAGGCAGTACACAGATACGCAGTATTTT.

The chain uses TRBV12-3 or TRBV12-4 and TRBJ2-6, with 11 nucleotides matching TRBD1. This CDR3 region has 17 residues. With 4 bases clipped from V and 3 bases from J, the junction kept 5 bases outside the gene matches. The CDR3 DNA sequence: TGTGCCAGCAGTTCCGGGACAGGGGGACGTGGGGCCAACGTCCTGACTTTC. It yields the protein CASSSGTGGRGANVLTF.

The chain is built from TRBV6-2 or TRBV6-3 and TRBJ1-3; 9 bases map to TRBD1. Germline trimming cut 7 bases from V and 1 base from J; bases unmatched to any gene: 11. In germline, CDR1 is MNHEY, CDR2 SVGEGT. CDR3 length: 17 amino acids. Here the CDR3 reads CASTSTGTGISGNTIYF. In nucleotides, the CDR3 is TGTGCCAGCACCTCCACCGGGACAGGGATTTCTGGAAACACCATATATTTT.

This chain connects TRBV12-5 to TRBJ2-7; D is possibly TRBD1 (6 bases). Deletions cut 0 bases from V and 5 bases from J, with 17 bases between. This CDR3 is built from 16 residues. Germline CDR1 reads LGHNT; CDR2 reads FRNRAP. CDR3 amino acids: CASGLVLRQGSHEQYF. The CDR3 DNA reads TGTGCTAGTGGTTTGGTACTGAGGCAGGGGTCTCACGAGCAGTACTTC.

This clonotype has more than one count but fewer than ten. The gene calls are TRBV10-3 and TRBJ2-1; D is undetermined. The CDR3 runs 13 residues. Per the germline V gene, CDR1 is ENHRY and CDR2 is SYGVKD. Trimming cost V 10 bases and J 5 bases, with 15 bases left between them. The chain's CDR3 is CATTKIGNNEQFF. CDR3 nucleotides: TGTGCCACCACAAAAATTGGGAACAATGAGCAGTTCTTC.

This chain joins TRBV5-5 and TRBJ1-5, with 9 positions matching TRBD1. V was pared by 4 bases and J by 0 bases, with 8 bases of the junction left unmatched. This CDR3 is built from 17 residues. Germline V CDR1 and CDR2: SGHKS, YYEKEE (reference sequence). The CDR3 region has the DNA TGTGCCAGCAGCCCAGCAGGACAGGGGTATAGCAATCAGCCCCAGCATTTT. As protein: CASSPAGQGYSNQPQHF.

The chain links TRBV18 to TRBJ1-3; 9 bases line up with TRBD1. CDR3 length equals 17 residues. Germline V gives CDR1 KGHSH, CDR2 LQKENI. V trimming: 0 bases; J trimming: 3 bases; junction bases outside the gene matches: 6. The CDR3 DNA is TGTGCCAGCTCACCACCACCGGGACAGGGCGATGGAAACACCATATATTTT. It specifies CASSPPPGQGDGNTIYF.

The table lists this clonotype with a few counts. The chain combines TRBV7-2 with TRBJ1-6; maybe TRBD1 (5 bases). The germline V gene has CDR1 SGHTA and CDR2 FQGNSA. The CDR3 contains 15 residues. Trimming cost V 2 bases and J 6 bases, with 11 bases left between them. CDR3 in amino acids: CASSLSRQGNSPLHF. In DNA, the CDR3 is TGTGCCAGCAGCTTATCGCGGCAGGGTAATTCACCCCTCCACTTT.

The chain combines TRBV15 with TRBJ2-7; TRBD1 matches 11 bases. The trim removed 7 bases at V and 4 bases at J, leaving 6 bases unmatched. Germline assignment: CDR1 LNHNV and CDR2 YYDKDF (reference sequence). The CDR3 has 14 residues. As DNA, the CDR3 is TGTGCCACCACCCGGGACAGGGGGAAGTACGAGCAGTACTTC. This sequence encodes CATTRDRGKYEQYF.

This clonotype has more than one count but fewer than ten. This CDR3 is CASSVLGRNEKLFF. CDR3 coding DNA: TGTGCCAGCAGTGTTTTGGGAAGGAATGAAAAACTGTTTTTT. This sequence joins TRBV25-1 and TRBJ1-4; no reliable D call. This CDR3 spans 14 amino acids. Deletions cut 4 bases from V and 5 bases from J, with 11 bases between. Germline lookup yields CDR1 MGHDK and CDR2 SYGVNS.